These T cell receptor beta chains were read from a single sample in a study of blood T cell repertoires in COVID-19. The protocol was immunoSEQ multiplex PCR, while the TCRdb copy is restricted to in-frame clones and leaves out a portion. The data contain roughly 430,000 clones, nearly 90% of them singletons. Input material: PBMCs or T cells enriched from blood (not recorded which). The receptors stem from a woman aged 18 to 35 who had been exposed to COVID-19. The conserved cysteine and the conserved F or W are not part of the CDR3 here. The listing skips clone size in some rows; elsewhere it reads once, few, many or a size class.

clone_size j_call v_call cdr3_aa
NA TRBJ1-1 TRBV14 ASSPLRGLNTEAF
NA TRBJ2-7 TRBV3-1/TRBV3-2 ASSQAASGRTYEQY
NA TRBJ2-7 TRBV11-2 ASRPISGDSYEQY
NA TRBJ1-6 TRBV2 ASRYLEGANSPLH
few TRBJ2-3 TRBV27 ASGQIDTQY
once TRBJ1-1 TRBV19 ASSIKEVTEAF
NA TRBJ2-1 TRBV5-8 ASSTGVSVNEQF
NA TRBJ1-1 TRBV7-3 ASSLREEANTEAF
NA TRBJ2-5 TRBV4-1 ASSQGPAGGRETQY
few TRBJ2-7 TRBV3-1/TRBV3-2 ASSQLRPEAEQY
NA TRBJ1-2 TRBV2 ASSAFSGGGNYGYT
NA TRBJ2-7 TRBV5-1 ASSLVGSGVSYEQY